The 21 T cell receptor beta chains listed next were all sequenced from one sample in a study of patients and donors after allogeneic stem cell transplantation. TCRdb re-called the RT-PCR reads with MiXCR, one entry per CDR3 protein. This table holds roughly 960,000 distinct CDR3 sequences, about 20% found once. Sequencing was done on a sample of blood, either unsorted or a sorted T cell fraction (not recorded which). The receptors were gathered from a human donor who was either an allogeneic HSCT recipient or a stem cell or donor lymphocyte infusion donor (not recorded which). It is not recorded whose cells these are; they may come from a transplant donor.

This clonotype was counted between two and nine times. The V call is TRBV7-9, the J call TRBJ1-3; D ambiguous. V was clipped by 5 bases and J by 0 bases, with 8 bases between them. There are 14 residues in the CDR3. Germline values: CDR1 SEHNR, CDR2 FQNEAQ (reference sequence). This CDR3 reads CASSRGNSGNTIYF. The CDR3 bases are TGTGCCAGCAGCCGAGGGAACTCTGGAAACACCATATATTTT.

The genes are TRBV9 and TRBJ2-2; weak D call: TRBD1 (6 bases). The V and J ends lost 0 bases and 4 bases respectively, with 10 bases between them. The CDR3 totals 15 residues. From germline, CDR1 is SGDLS and CDR2 YYNGEE. The CDR3 nucleotides read TGTGCCAGCAGCGTAGGGGGGCCCGCCACCGGGGAGCTGTTTTTT. Protein: CASSVGGPATGELFF.

This chain joins TRBV29-1 and TRBJ1-2; D is unresolved. Germline loops: CDR1 SQVTM, CDR2 ANQGSEA. V was trimmed by 2 bases and J by 4 bases, leaving 11 bases between them. CDR3 length: 13 amino acids. The CDR3 bases are TGCAGCGTTGAAACGAGCAGCACCTATGGCTACACCTTC. Translated: CSVETSSTYGYTF.

V is TRBV3-1 and J is TRBJ1-5; 8 bases agree with TRBD1. V gave up 1 base and J gave up 1 base; unmatched junction bases: 3. The CDR3 contains 16 residues. Germline assignment: CDR1 LGHDT and CDR2 YNNKEL (reference sequence). The CDR3 reads CASSQAGGGSNQPQHF. The CDR3 nucleotides are TGTGCCAGCAGCCAAGCAGGGGGCGGAAGCAATCAGCCCCAGCATTTT.

This clonotype was counted many times. The chain uses TRBV7-9 and TRBJ1-1; 10 bases are a match to TRBD1. CDR3 length: 14 amino acids. V gave up 3 bases and J gave up 4 bases; unmatched junction bases: 2. Germline CDR1 and CDR2: SEHNR and FQNEAQ (reference sequence). CDR3 coding DNA: TGTGCCAGCAGCTTCCGGACAGGGGGCACTGAAGCTTTCTTT. Its translation: CASSFRTGGTEAFF.

This clonotype was observed a handful of times. The V and J genes are TRBV7-9 and TRBJ2-7; D is ambiguous. The CDR3 covers 14 residues. V gave up 5 bases and J gave up 4 bases, with 15 bases separating them. Germline CDR1 and CDR2: SEHNR and FQNEAQ (reference sequence). CDR3: CASSQVGARYEQYF. The CDR3, as DNA: TGTGCCAGCAGCCAAGTCGGAGCGCGGTACGAGCAGTACTTC.

This clonotype was detected a few times. The J gene is TRBJ2-1, the V gene TRBV20-1; 12 positions agree with TRBD2. The germline CDR1 and CDR2 sequences are DFQATT and SNEGSKA (reference sequence). V trimming: 2 bases; J trimming: 9 bases; junction bases outside the gene matches: 5. The CDR3 is 14 residues long. The CDR3 reads CSARPSSGRAEQFF. CDR3 bases: TGCAGTGCTAGACCCTCTAGCGGGAGGGCTGAGCAGTTCTTC.

This clonotype has just a few counts. V gene TRBV5-4 combines with J gene TRBJ2-1; the D call may be TRBD1 or TRBD2 (5 bases each). The germline V and J ends were trimmed by 4 bases and 7 bases, with 18 bases remaining between them. CDR3 length equals 15 residues. The germline CDR1 and CDR2 sequences are SGHNT and YYREEE (reference sequence). In DNA form, the CDR3 reads TGTGCCAGCAGCCACCCGGGACCCGCTGCGAATGAGCAGTTCTTC. It yields the protein CASSHPGPAANEQFF.

The chain recombines TRBV14 with TRBJ2-3; TRBD2 matches 7 bases. This CDR3 has 15 amino acids. The junction had 7 bases not matched to a gene; V was cut back by 2 bases and J by 5 bases. CDR1 and CDR2 from the germline V gene are SGHDN and FVKESK. The CDR3 is CASSQPTIAGDTQYF. CDR3 nucleotide sequence: TGTGCCAGCAGCCAACCGACCATAGCGGGAGATACGCAGTATTTT.

This clonotype was recorded a few times. The chain is built from TRBV9 and TRBJ2-6; D may be TRBD1 (5 bases). V was cut by 7 bases and J by 1 base, with 9 bases left in between. The CDR3 sequence is 14 residues long. Looked up from germline, CDR1 is SGDLS and CDR2 is YYNGEE. The CDR3 DNA reads TGTGCCAGCGACAGTACTTCTGGGGCCAACGTCCTGACTTTC. It is translated as CASDSTSGANVLTF. The full variable domain, completed using reference TRBV9 and TRBJ2-6, is DSGVTQTPKHLITATGQRVTLRCSPRSGDLSVYWYQQSLDQGLQFLIQYYNGEERAKGNILERFSAQQFPDLHSELNLSSLELGDSALYFCASDSTSGANVLTFGAGSRLTVL.

This clonotype appeared a few times. This chain joins TRBV20-1 and TRBJ1-2, with TRBD1 identical over 12 bases. The CDR3 has 16 amino acids. Germline trimming cut 5 bases from V and 2 bases from J; bases unmatched to any gene: 9. The germline V gene encodes CDR1 DFQATT and CDR2 SNEGSKA (reference sequence). The CDR3: CSALRDRGLRNYGYTF. The DNA of the CDR3 is TGCAGTGCTCTCCGGGACAGGGGGCTCAGAAACTATGGCTACACCTTC.

The sample holds a few counts of this clonotype. V and J are TRBV5-1 and TRBJ1-1, with D maybe TRBD1 (6 bases). The CDR3 length is 14 residues. Germline CDR1 SGHRS, CDR2 YFSETQ. V lost 5 bases and J 0 bases, leaving 11 bases between the germline ends. Here the CDR3 reads CASSDRFMNTEAFF. The CDR3 coding sequence is TGCGCCAGCAGTGACAGGTTCATGAACACTGAAGCTTTCTTT. Full variable domain (rest looked up from reference TRBV5-1 and TRBJ1-1): KAGVTQTPRYLIKTRGQQVTLSCSPISGHRSVSWYQQTPGQGLQFLFEYFSETQRNKGNFPGRFSGRQFSNSRSEMNVSTLELGDSALYLCASSDRFMNTEAFFGQGTRLTVV.

Only a few counts were recorded for this clonotype. This chain links TRBV12-3 or TRBV12-4 with TRBJ2-1, with 13 nucleotides matching TRBD2. Unmatched junction bases numbered 14, after V lost 4 bases and J lost 5 bases. The CDR3 spans 19 residues. This CDR3 reads CASSSSRLAGGGEDNEQFF. For the CDR3, the DNA is TGTGCCAGCAGTTCCTCCCGACTAGCGGGGGGAGGGGAAGACAATGAGCAGTTCTTC.

The table lists this clonotype with many counts. The rearrangement links TRBV5-1 to TRBJ2-7; TRBD1 agrees at 8 bases. V lost 4 bases, J lost 2 bases, and 5 bases stayed unmatched. The CDR3 covers 14 residues. Germline V gene sequence: CDR1 SGHRS, CDR2 YFSETQ. CDR3 bases: TGCGCCAGCAGCCTGGGGACAGGAACCTACGAGCAGTACTTC. This sequence encodes CASSLGTGTYEQYF.

This clonotype was seen ten or more times. The V call is TRBV12-3 or TRBV12-4, the J call TRBJ1-6; 8 bases are a match to TRBD1. V lost 5 bases, J lost 7 bases, and 7 bases stayed unmatched. The CDR3 is made up of 15 amino acids. The CDR3 sequence: CASSPDRGKNSPLHF. CDR3 bases: TGTGCCAGCAGTCCAGACAGGGGAAAGAATTCACCCCTCCACTTT.

There are a few counts of this clonotype. The gene calls are TRBV4-3 and TRBJ2-3; possible D gene TRBD1, 5 bases. From germline, CDR1 is LGHNA and CDR2 YSLEER. The V gene lost 2 bases and the J gene lost 1 base, with 10 bases spanning the gap. This CDR3 contains 15 residues. CDR3 region: CASSQTETGTDTQYF. The CDR3 region has the DNA TGCGCCAGCAGCCAAACCGAGACAGGCACAGATACGCAGTATTTT.

The chain combines TRBV15 with TRBJ2-2; D is uncertain. The CDR3 is made up of 14 amino acids. Germline CDR1 and CDR2: LNHNV and YYDKDF (reference sequence). Deletions cut 0 bases from V and 8 bases from J, with 10 bases between. This CDR3 reads CATSRDRPTGELFF. In DNA, the CDR3 is TGTGCCACCAGCAGAGACAGGCCAACAGGGGAGCTGTTTTTT.

This clonotype appeared a few times. The chain uses TRBV4-1 and TRBJ2-3; perhaps TRBD2 as D (6 bases). The ends were cut back, 1 base at V and 6 bases at J, with 8 bases in the middle. The CDR3 runs 13 residues. The V gene's germline CDR1 is MGHRA and CDR2 YSYEKL. The CDR3 coding sequence is TGCGCCAGCAGCCAAGTTGGGGGGGATACGCAGTATTTT. Amino acid sequence: CASSQVGGDTQYF.

This rearrangement joins TRBV12-3 or TRBV12-4 to TRBJ2-2; 8 bases agree with TRBD2. This CDR3 has 14 amino acids. Trimming took 7 bases from V and 5 from J; bases not matched to a gene: 6. The CDR3 spells CASTYGGGTGELFF. CDR3 DNA sequence: TGTGCCAGCACCTACGGGGGGGGAACCGGGGAGCTGTTTTTT.

This chain uses TRBV7-2 with TRBJ2-1; the match to TRBD2 covers 8 bases. This CDR3 is 15 amino acids long. The V gene's germline CDR1 is SGHTA and CDR2 FQGNSA. V was pared by 4 bases and J by 5 bases, with 7 bases of the junction left unmatched. CDR3 sequence (DNA): TGTGCCAGCAGCTCCCAGCGGGGGTGGGACAATGAGCAGTTCTTC. Residues: CASSSQRGWDNEQFF.

J is TRBJ2-2 and V is TRBV11-1, with 12 bases that match TRBD1. The CDR3 extends over 12 amino acids. Germline loops: CDR1 SGHAT, CDR2 FQDESV (reference sequence). After removal of 5 bases from V and 14 bases from J, the junction contained 3 bases not matched to a gene. CDR3 DNA sequence: TGTGCCAGCAGCCCGGGACAGGGGGCCCTGTTTTTT. It codes for CASSPGQGALFF.